This paragraph covers one TCR beta chain sequence. This clone was detected only a few times. Its antigen specificity is not known. There are no base qualities to consult, and no much larger clone falls within one base. The entire isolated RNA was reverse transcribed using the High Capacity cDNA Reverse Transcription Kit, and thus expressed TCRB transcripts were sequenced. Deep immunoSEQ sequencing was performed on naive, central memory and regulatory T cell samples, with an average of roughly 3.5 million total reads per sample. Sorted cells were lysed in RLT buffer, and RNA was extracted using DNase-treated RNeasy Micro or Mini kits according to cell number. Each cell subset was processed separately to prevent cross-contamination, with patient and healthy donor samples processed together. The immunoSEQ multiplex PCR was used to amplify TCRB sequences from cDNA, generating 87-bp fragments that spanned the CDR3 region. Sequencing of the amplicons was performed on the Illumina HiSeq platform. The original methods were these. PCR bias was corrected computationally using synthetic template baselines, and reads within Hamming distance 2 were collapsed, with unmergeable singletons discarded. Reads were aligned against IMGT so that V, D and J genes, CDR3 length and insertions or deletions at six rearrangement sites could be assigned. Clonotype counts were normalized to sorted cell number within each subset before computing true diversity and Gini coefficients with the tcR R package. Repertoire sharing was quantified using the overlap coefficient calculated on TCRB nucleotide sequences. TCRdb took over this immuneACCESS table, retaining in-frame rearrangements with V and J assigned. Such tables are incomplete; in checked studies, under half of the missing clones stem from an unresolved V gene, and the remainder is unexplained. Clonal size and the V and J genes are those of that table, whereas D and trimming came from the DNA. The sample table contains over 150,000 clones; only one count was recorded for around 7.9% of them. The ten largest make up 0.5% to 0.55% of the sample.

These data originate in a study of beta chain features in type 1 diabetes (dated 2018 in TCRdb). Some background on the complete study: Mean age, gender distribution, total cell number and subset yield did not differ between patients and healthy donors. A total of some 110 million sorted cells were examined across all samples, and the number of cells per subset was strongly correlated with RNA yield. The study compared TCRB repertoires of sorted circulating CD4+ T cell subsets between recently diagnosed type 1 diabetes patients and matched healthy donors. Whereas all 28 donors provided naive and central memory subsets, regulatory and stem cell-like memory subsets were isolated from just 8 patients and about 8 healthy donors. General findings and caveats noted by the study authors: Because the HLA sub-analyses included only small numbers of individuals, any influence of HLA type on TCRB rearrangement was left unresolved. Because cDNA was sequenced instead of genomic DNA, highly expressing activated cells could be over-represented, though the groups showed no difference in activation or CD3 levels. Naive, central memory and regulatory TCRB repertoires appeared to be more similar among patients than among healthy donors. In all four CD4+ subsets, TCRB CDR3 length was moderately but significantly shorter in type 1 diabetes patients. Fewer insertions and more nucleotide deletions at VDJ recombination sites were observed in patients with type 1 diabetes, implying thymic rearrangement abnormalities. Shorter templates might be favored by PCR, yet because patient and control samples were amplified and corrected together, any such skew would affect both groups equally.

Including the terminal cysteine and phenylalanine, the CDR3 comprises 16 residues. This entry keeps only the CDR3 DNA: 48 bases, framed from base 1. Cut back by 0 bases and 4 bases, the V and J ends lie 14 bases apart. Reading the germline V gene (reference sequence) gives CDR1 SGHNT and CDR2 YYREEE. A single peripheral blood draw of 95 to 150 mL on average was collected from each donor into heparinised tubes. A BD FACSAria II was used to sort naive, central memory, regulatory and stem cell-like memory CD4+ T cells with a panel that included CD45RO, CCR7, CD25, CD127, CD95 and CD27. A purity above 98% was achieved for all sorted populations. PBMCs were isolated immediately by Lymphoprep density gradient centrifugation and stained directly without culture. Samples were stained and sorted in pairs, with one healthy donor and one patient per experiment, so that batch effects were minimized.

Sequenced input: central memory CD4+ T cells from blood. The sequence joins TRBV5-4 to TRBJ1-5, and the D gene may be TRBD1, 5 bases matching. The source is a man aged 18 to 30 with type 1 diabetes. The CDR3 protein is CASSLAGAGLNQPQHF. The DNA reads TGTGCCAGCAGCTTGGCTGGGGCAGGGTTAAATCAGCCCCAGCATTTT.